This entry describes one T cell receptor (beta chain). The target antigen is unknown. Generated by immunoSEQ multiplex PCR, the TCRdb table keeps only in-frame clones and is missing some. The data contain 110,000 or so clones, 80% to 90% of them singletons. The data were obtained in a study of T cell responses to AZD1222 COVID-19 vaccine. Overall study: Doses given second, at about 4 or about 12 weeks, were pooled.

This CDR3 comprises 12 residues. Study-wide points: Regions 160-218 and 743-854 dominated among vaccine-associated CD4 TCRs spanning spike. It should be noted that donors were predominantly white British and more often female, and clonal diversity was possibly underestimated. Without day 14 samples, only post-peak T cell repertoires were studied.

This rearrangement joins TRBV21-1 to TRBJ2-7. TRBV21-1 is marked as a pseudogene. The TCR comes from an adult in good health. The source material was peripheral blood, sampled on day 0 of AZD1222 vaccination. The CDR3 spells CASSKLPYEQYF. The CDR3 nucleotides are TGTGCCAGCAGCAAATTGCCCTACGAGCAGTACTTC.